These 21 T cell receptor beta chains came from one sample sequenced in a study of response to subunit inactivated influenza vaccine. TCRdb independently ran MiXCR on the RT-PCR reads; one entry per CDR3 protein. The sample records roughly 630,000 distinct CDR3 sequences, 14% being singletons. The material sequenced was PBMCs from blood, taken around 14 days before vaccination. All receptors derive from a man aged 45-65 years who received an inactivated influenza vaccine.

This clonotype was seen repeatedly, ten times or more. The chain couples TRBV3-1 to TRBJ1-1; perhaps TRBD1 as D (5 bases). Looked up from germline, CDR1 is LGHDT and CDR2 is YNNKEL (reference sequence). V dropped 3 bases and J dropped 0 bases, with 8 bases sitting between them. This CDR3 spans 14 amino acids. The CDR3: CASSQWGVNTEAFF. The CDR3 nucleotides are TGTGCCAGCAGCCAGTGGGGCGTGAACACTGAAGCTTTCTTT.

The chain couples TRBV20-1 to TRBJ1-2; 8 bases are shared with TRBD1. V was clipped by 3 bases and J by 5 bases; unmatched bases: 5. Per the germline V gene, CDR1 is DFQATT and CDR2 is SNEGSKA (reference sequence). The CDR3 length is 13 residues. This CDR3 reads CSASQGARYGYTF. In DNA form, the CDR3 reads TGCAGTGCTAGCCAGGGGGCGAGGTATGGCTACACCTTC.

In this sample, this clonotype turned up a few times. The CDR3 sequence is CSAPGGIHTDTQYF. In nucleotides, the CDR3 is TGCAGTGCGCCGGGTGGGATCCACACAGATACGCAGTATTTT. This chain connects TRBV20-1 to TRBJ2-3, with unresolved D. This CDR3 contains 14 residues. The V gene lost 6 bases and the J gene lost 2 bases, with 15 bases spanning the gap. CDR1 and CDR2 from the germline V gene are DFQATT and SNEGSKA (reference sequence).

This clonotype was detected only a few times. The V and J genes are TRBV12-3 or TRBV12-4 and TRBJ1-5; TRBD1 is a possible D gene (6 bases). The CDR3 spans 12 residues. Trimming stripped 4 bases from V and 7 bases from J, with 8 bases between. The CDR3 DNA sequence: TGTGCCAGCAGTTCAGACAGGCAGCCCCAGCATTTT. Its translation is CASSSDRQPQHF.

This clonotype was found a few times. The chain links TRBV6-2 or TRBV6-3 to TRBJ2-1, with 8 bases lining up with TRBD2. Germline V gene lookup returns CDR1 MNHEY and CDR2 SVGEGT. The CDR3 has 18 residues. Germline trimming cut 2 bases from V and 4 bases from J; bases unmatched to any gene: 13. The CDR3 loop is CASSYIAGRTLSYNEQFF. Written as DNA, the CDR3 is TGTGCCAGCAGTTACATAGCGGGACGGACCCTTTCGTACAATGAGCAGTTCTTC.

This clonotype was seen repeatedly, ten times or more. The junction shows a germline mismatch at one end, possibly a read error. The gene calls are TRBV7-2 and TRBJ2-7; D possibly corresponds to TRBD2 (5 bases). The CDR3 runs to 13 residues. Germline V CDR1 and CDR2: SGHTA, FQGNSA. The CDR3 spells CASSLARDYEQYF. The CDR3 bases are TGCGCCAGCAGCTTGGCTCGGGACTACGAGCAGTACTTC.

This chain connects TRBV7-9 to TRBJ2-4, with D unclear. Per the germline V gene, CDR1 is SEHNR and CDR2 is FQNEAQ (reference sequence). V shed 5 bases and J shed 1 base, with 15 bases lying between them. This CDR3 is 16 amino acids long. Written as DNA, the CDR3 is TGTGCCAGCAGCATAAATGCGGACCCGGCCAAAAACATTCAGTACTTC. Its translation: CASSINADPAKNIQYF.

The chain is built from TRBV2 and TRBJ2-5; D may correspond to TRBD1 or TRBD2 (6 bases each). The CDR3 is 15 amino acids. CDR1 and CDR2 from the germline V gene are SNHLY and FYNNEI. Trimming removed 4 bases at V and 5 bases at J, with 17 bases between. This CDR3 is CASSGLTGARETQYF. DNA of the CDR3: TGTGCCAGCAGTGGATTGACGGGGGCCAGGGAGACCCAGTACTTC. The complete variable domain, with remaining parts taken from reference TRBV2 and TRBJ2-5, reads EPEVTQTPSHQVTQMGQEVILRCVPISNHLYFYWYRQILGQKVEFLVSFYNNEISEKSEIFDDQFSVERPDGSNFTLKIRSTKLEDSAMYFCASSGLTGARETQYFGPGTRLLVL.

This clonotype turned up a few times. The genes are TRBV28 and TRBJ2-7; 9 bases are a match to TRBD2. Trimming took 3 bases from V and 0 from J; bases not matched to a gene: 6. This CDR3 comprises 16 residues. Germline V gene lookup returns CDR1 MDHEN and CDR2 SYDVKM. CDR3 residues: CASSFSGRPLSYEQYF. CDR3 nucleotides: TGTGCCAGCAGTTTTAGCGGGAGACCCCTCTCCTACGAGCAGTACTTC.

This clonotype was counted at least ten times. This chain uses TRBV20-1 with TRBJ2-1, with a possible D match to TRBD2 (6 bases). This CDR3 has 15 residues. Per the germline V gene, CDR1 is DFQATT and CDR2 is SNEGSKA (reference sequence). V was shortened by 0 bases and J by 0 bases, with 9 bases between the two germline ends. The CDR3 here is CSARDSAGSYNEQFF. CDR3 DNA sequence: TGCAGTGCTAGAGATTCAGCGGGCTCCTACAATGAGCAGTTCTTC.

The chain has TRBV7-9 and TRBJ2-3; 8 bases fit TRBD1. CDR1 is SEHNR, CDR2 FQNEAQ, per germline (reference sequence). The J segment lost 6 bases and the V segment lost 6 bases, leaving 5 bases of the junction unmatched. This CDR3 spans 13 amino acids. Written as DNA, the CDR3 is TGTGCCAGCAGGCCGACAGGGGTTGATACGCAGTATTTT. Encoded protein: CASRPTGVDTQYF. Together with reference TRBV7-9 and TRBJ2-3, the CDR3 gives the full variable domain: DTGVSQNPRHKITKRGQNVTFRCDPISEHNRLYWYRQTLGQGPEFLTYFQNEAQLEKSRLLSDRFSAERPKGSFSTLEIQRTEQGDSAMYLCASRPTGVDTQYFGPGTRLTVL.

The CDR3 bases are TGTGCCACCAGCCCCCCCGGAGGGAGCACTGAAGCTTTCTTT. Protein sequence: CATSPPGGSTEAFF. The V and J genes are TRBV15 and TRBJ1-1; unclear D gene. From germline, CDR1 is LNHNV and CDR2 YYDKDF (reference sequence). Trimming stripped 5 bases from V and 4 bases from J, with 14 bases between. CDR3 length: 14 amino acids.

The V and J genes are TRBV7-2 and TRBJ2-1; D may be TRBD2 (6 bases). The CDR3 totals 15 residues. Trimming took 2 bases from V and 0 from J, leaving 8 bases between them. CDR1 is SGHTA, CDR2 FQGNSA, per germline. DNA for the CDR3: TGTGCCAGCAGCTTACCCGGGAGCTCCTACAATGAGCAGTTCTTC. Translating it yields CASSLPGSSYNEQFF.

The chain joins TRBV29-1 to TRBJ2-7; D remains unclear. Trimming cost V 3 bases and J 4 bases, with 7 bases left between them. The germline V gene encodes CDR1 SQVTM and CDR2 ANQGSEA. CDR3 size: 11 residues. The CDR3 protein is CSVELDYEQYF. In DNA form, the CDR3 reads TGCAGCGTTGAGCTTGATTACGAGCAGTACTTC.

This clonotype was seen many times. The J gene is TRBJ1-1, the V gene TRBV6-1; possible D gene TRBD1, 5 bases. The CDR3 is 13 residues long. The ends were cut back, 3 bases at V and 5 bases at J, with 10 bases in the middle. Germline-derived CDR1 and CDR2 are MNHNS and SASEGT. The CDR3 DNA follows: TGTGCCAGCAGTGATAGGGGAAGGACTGAAGCTTTCTTT. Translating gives CASSDRGRTEAFF.

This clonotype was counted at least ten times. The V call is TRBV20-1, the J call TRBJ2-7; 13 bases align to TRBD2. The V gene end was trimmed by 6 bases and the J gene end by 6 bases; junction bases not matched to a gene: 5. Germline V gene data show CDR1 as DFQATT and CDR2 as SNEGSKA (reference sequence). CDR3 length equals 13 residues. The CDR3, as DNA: TGCAGTGCCCCGGGACTAGCGGGACTCGAGCAGTACTTC. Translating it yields CSAPGLAGLEQYF.

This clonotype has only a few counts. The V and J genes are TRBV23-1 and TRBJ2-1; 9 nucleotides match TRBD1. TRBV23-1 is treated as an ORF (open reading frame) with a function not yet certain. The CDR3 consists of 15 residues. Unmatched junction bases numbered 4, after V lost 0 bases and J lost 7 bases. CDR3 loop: CASSQSDRGRNEQFF. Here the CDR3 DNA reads TGCGCCAGCAGTCAATCTGACAGGGGGAGAAATGAGCAGTTCTTC.

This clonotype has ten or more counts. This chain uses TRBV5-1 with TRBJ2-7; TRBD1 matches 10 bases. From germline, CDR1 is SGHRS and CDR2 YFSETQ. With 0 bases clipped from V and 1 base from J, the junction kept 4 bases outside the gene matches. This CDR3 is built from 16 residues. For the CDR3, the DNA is TGCGCCAGCAGCTTGGCTCCGGGACAGGGGTCCTACGAGCAGTACTTC. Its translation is CASSLAPGQGSYEQYF. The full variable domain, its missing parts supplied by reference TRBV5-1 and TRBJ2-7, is KAGVTQTPRYLIKTRGQQVTLSCSPISGHRSVSWYQQTPGQGLQFLFEYFSETQRNKGNFPGRFSGRQFSNSRSEMNVSTLELGDSALYLCASSLAPGQGSYEQYFGPGTRLTVT.

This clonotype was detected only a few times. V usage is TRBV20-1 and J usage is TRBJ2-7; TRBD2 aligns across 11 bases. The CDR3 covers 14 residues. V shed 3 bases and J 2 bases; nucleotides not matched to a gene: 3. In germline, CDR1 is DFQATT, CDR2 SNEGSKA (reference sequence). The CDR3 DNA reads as TGCAGTGCTAGTAGACTAGCGGGGACCTACGAGCAGTACTTC. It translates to CSASRLAGTYEQYF.

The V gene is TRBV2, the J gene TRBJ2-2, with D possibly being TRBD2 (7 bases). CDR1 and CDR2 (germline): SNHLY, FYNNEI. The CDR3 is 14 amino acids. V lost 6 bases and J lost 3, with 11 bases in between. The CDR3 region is CASRGGPYTGELFF. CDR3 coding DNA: TGTGCCAGCAGGGGGGGGCCCTACACCGGGGAGCTGTTTTTT.

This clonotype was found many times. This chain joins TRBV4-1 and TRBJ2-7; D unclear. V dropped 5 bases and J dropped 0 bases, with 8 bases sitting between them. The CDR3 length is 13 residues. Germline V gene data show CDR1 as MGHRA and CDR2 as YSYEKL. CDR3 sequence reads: CASSVTSSYEQYF. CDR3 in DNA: TGCGCCAGCAGCGTCACCAGCTCCTACGAGCAGTACTTC.